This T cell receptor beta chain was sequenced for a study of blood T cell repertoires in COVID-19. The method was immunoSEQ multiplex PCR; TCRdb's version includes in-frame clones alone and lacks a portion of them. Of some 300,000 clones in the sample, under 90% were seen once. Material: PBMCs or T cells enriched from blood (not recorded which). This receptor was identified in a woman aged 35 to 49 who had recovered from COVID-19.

CDR3 protein: CASSKRTGFSNQPQHF. The DNA for the CDR3 is TGTGCCAGTAGTAAACGAACGGGTTTCAGCAATCAGCCCCAGCATTTT. The J gene is TRBJ1-5, the V gene TRBV19; D remains ambiguous. With 4 bases removed from V and 1 base from J, the gap between germline ends came to 14 bases. The CDR3 totals 16 residues. CDR1 is LNHDA and CDR2 is SQIVND in the germline V gene (reference sequence).